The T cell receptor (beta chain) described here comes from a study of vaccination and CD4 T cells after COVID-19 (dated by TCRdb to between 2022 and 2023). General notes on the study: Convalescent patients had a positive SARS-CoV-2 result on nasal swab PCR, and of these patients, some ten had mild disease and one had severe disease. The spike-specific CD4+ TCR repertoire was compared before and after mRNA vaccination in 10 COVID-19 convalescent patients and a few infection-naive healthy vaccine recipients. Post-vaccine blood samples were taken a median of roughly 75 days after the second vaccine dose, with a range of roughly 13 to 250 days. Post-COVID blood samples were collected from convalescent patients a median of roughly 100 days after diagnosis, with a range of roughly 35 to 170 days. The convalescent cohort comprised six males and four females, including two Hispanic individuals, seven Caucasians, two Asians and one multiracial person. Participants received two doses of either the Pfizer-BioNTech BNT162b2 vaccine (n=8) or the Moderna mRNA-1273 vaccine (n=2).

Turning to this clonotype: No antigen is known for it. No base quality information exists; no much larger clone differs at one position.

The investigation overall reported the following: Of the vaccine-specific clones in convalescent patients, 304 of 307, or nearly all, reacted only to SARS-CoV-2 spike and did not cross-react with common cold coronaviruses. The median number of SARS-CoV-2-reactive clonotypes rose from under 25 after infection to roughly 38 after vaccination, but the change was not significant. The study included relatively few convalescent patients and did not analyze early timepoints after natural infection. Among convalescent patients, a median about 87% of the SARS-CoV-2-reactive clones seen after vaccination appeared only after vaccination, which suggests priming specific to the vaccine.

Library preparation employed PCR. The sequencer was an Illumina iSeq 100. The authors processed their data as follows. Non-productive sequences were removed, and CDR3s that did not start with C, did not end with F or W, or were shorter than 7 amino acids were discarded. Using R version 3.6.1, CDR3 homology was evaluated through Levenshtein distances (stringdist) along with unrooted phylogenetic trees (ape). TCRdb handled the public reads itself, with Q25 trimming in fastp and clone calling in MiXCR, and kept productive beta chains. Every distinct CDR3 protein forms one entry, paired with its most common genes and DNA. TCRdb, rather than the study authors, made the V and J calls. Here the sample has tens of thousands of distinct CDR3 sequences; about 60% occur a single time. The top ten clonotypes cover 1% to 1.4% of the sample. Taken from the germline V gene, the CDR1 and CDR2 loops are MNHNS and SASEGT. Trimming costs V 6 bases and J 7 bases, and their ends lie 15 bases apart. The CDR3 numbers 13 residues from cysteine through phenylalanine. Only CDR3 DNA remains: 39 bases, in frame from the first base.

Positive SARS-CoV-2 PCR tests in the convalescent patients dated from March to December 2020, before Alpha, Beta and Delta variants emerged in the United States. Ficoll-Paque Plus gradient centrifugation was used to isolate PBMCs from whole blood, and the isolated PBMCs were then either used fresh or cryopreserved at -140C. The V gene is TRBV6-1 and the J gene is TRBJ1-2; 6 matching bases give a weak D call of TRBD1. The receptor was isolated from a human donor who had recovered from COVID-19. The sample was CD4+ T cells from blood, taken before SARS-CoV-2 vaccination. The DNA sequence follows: TGTGCCAGCAGGCCTGGACAGAGAGTTGGCTACACCTTC. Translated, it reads CASRPGQRVGYTF.